The T cell receptor (beta chain) under discussion was sequenced for a study of graft-versus-host responses after intestinal transplantation. Study in general: Isolated intestinal, liver-intestinal, or multivisceral transplants had been given to the recipients. Recipients were all induced with anti-thymocyte globulin, then given tacrolimus and steroids for approximately three years.

CDR3 length: 13 residues. The ends were cut back, 0 bases at V and 5 bases at J, with 5 bases in the middle. Per germline, CDR1 MGHRA and CDR2 YSYEKL. Produced via immunoSEQ multiplex PCR; TCRdb's table is partial and in-frame only. The table shows under 90,000 clones, with approximately 90% occurring only once. Of note for this clone: The antigen remains unidentified.

Overall study findings and caveats: Circulating GvH clone levels at their peak were associated with HvG declines (early post-transplant).

The gene calls are TRBV4-1 and TRBJ1-5; D unclear. This sequence was found in a human patient who received an intestinal transplant, so some T cells may come from the graft donor. This material consisted of PBMCs, taken 98 days after intestinal transplantation. In DNA form, the CDR3 reads TGCGCCAGCAGCCAAGATGTGTATCAGCCCCAGCATTTT. This sequence encodes CASSQDVYQPQHF.